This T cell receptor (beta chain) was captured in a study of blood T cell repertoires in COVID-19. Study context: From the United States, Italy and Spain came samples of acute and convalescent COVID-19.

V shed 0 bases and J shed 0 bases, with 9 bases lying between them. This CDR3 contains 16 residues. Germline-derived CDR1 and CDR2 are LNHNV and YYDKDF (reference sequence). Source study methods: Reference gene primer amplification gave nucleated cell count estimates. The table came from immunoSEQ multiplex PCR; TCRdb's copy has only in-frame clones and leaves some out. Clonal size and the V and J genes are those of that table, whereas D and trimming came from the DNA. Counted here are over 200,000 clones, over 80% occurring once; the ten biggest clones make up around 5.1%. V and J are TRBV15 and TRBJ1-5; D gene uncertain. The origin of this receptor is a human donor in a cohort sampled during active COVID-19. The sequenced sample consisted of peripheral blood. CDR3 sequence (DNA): TGTGCCACCAGCAGAGAGAGCGGGGTTAGCAATCAGCCCCAGCATTTT. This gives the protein CATSRESGVSNQPQHF.